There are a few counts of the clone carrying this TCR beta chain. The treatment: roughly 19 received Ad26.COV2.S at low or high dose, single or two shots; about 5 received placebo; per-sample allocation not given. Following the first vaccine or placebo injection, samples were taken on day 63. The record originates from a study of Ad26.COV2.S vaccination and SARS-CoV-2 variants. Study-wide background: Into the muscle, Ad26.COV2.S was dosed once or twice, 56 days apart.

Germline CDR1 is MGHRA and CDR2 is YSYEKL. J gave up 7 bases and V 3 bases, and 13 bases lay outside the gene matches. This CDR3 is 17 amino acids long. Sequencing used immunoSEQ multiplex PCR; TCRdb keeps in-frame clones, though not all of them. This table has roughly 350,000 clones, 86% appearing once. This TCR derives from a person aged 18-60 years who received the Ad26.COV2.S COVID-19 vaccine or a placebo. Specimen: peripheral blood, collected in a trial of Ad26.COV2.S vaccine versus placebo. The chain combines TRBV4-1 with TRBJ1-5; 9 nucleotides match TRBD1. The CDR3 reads CASSHPHSGQGPQPQHF. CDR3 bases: TGCGCCAGCAGCCACCCACATTCGGGACAGGGACCACAGCCCCAGCATTTT.